The rows below give T cell receptor beta chains drawn from one sample of a study of blood T cell repertoires in COVID-19. Repertoires were generated with immunoSEQ multiplex PCR, while TCRdb's copy carries only in-frame clones and drops some. The sample lists roughly 100,000 clones; 70% to 75% were seen once. Specimen: peripheral blood. These receptors all stem from a human donor with acute or convalescent COVID-19. The donor label of this sample is uncertain. The CDR3 runs from the conserved cysteine through the conserved F or W. A D gene is named only where the DNA matches it firmly. Clone size is stated in some rows and not others, as once, few, many or a class when expanded.

V	J	D	size	DNA	CDR3
TRBV3-1/TRBV3-2	TRBJ1-2	TRBD1	.	TGTGCCAGCAGCCAAGCCAGGGGGCTGATCTATGGCTACACCTTC	CASSQARGLIYGYTF
TRBV28	TRBJ1-3	.	.	TGTGCCAGCAGTCCCCCCCAGGGGAGCTCTGGAAACACCATATATTTT	CASSPPQGSSGNTIYF
TRBV30	TRBJ1-2	.	.	TGTGCCTGGAGTGTAGGGGCCTATGGCTACACCTTC	CAWSVGAYGYTF
TRBV2	TRBJ1-5	.	.	TGTGCCAGCAGTGGGGACGGGAGGAAGCAGCCCCAGCATTTT	CASSGDGRKQPQHF
TRBV19	TRBJ1-5	.	.	TGTGCCAGTAGTAGAGGGCAGGTGGCTGTCAATCAGCCCCAGCATTTT	CASSRGQVAVNQPQHF
TRBV5-5	TRBJ2-7	.	.	TGTGCCAGCAGCCCAGGGACCTACGAGCAGTACTTC	CASSPGTYEQYF
TRBV7-9	TRBJ1-1	.	.	TGTGCCAGCAGCACCCGGGGGAGGGGCAGGGGCACTGAAGCTTTCTTT	CASSTRGRGRGTEAFF
TRBV2	TRBJ2-3	TRBD2	.	TGTGCCACCCTAGCGGGACTTAGCACAGATACGCAGTATTTT	CATLAGLSTDTQYF
TRBV9	TRBJ2-1	TRBD1	.	TGTGCCAGCAGTCCCTTGACAGGGGACAATGAGCAGTTCTTC	CASSPLTGDNEQFF
TRBV5-1	TRBJ2-5	TRBD2	.	TGCGCCAGCAGCCGGGGACTAGCGGGGCAGGGAGAGACCCAGTACTTC	CASSRGLAGQGETQYF
TRBV3-1/TRBV3-2	TRBJ2-1	TRBD1	few	TGTGCCAGCAGCCCTACAGGGGGAACCTACAATGAGCAGTTCTTC	CASSPTGGTYNEQFF
TRBV27	TRBJ1-2	.	.	TGTGCCAGCAGACAGGGATCGGACGGGGGCTACACCTTC	CASRQGSDGGYTF
TRBV2	TRBJ1-2	.	few	TGTGCCAGCAGGCCCTCGAGGGCTTGGGACTATGGCTACACCTTC	CASRPSRAWDYGYTF
TRBV7-5	TRBJ2-3	.	.	TGTGTCAGAAGCTTTTGGGACAGGAGCACAGATACGCAGTATTTT	CVRSFWDRSTDTQYF
TRBV5-4	TRBJ1-6	TRBD1	.	TGTGCCAGCAGCTCGGACAGGGCAACTTCACCCCTCCACTTT	CASSSDRATSPLHF
TRBV19	TRBJ1-2	TRBD1	.	TGTGCCAGTAGTATAGTAGAGGAGACAGGGGGCCGAAGTGGCTACACCTTC	CASSIVEETGGRSGYTF
TRBV27	TRBJ1-6	.	.	TGTGCCAGCAGTCCGACAGGCTATAATTCACCCCTCCACTTT	CASSPTGYNSPLHF
TRBV6-5	TRBJ2-2	TRBD1	.	TGTGCCAGCAGTTATTCGGGGACAGGGGAGACCGGGGAGCTGTTTTTT	CASSYSGTGETGELFF
TRBV5-1	TRBJ2-1	TRBD1	few	TGCGCCAGCAGCGCTTACGGGACAGGGGGTGGGTATGAGCAGTTCTTC	CASSAYGTGGGYEQFF
TRBV7-9	TRBJ1-2	.	few	TGTGCCAGCAGCTTAGACAGGGAAAACTATGGCTACACCTTC	CASSLDRENYGYTF
TRBV28	TRBJ1-2	.	.	TGTGCCAGCAGTTTCCCCAGGGAGGTTAGCTATGGCTACACCTTC	CASSFPREVSYGYTF
TRBV5-6	TRBJ2-5	.	few	TGTGCCAGCAGCTTGGCTGGGCCTGTGGGAGGAGAGACCCAGTACTTC	CASSLAGPVGGETQYF
TRBV5-8	TRBJ1-2	.	few	TGTGCCAGCAGTGCTGGCCTTAAGTCGAACGCCTATGGCTACACCTTC	CASSAGLKSNAYGYTF
TRBV27	TRBJ2-1	.	.	TGTGCCAGCAAGGAGGGCCCCTACAATGAGCAGTTCTTC	CASKEGPYNEQFF
TRBV28	TRBJ2-3	TRBD2	.	TGTGCCAGCAGTCCCCGAAGAGCGGGGAAAGGGGATACGCAGTATTTT	CASSPRRAGKGDTQYF
TRBV29-1	TRBJ1-2	TRBD1	few	TGCAGCGTTGAGGAAGGACAGGGTTATGGCTACACCTTC	CSVEEGQGYGYTF